What follows are 25 T cell receptor beta chains derived from one specimen sequenced in a study of neoadjuvant anti-PD-1 for oral cavity cancer. Profiling relied on immunoSEQ multiplex PCR, and the TCRdb table lists in-frame clones only, not all of them. This sample yields 72,000 or so clones, of which 65% to 85% are seen a single time; approximately 3.6% belongs to the top ten. The material sequenced was PBMCs, taken before nivolumab (anti-PD-1) treatment. Receptors were obtained from a person between 35 and 79 years old with oral cavity squamous cell carcinoma.

This chain joins TRBV6-5 and TRBJ1-1; 8 positions agree with TRBD1. The CDR3 totals 14 residues. The ends lost 5 bases at V and 5 bases at J; junction bases unmatched: 7. The V gene's germline CDR1 is MNHEY and CDR2 SVGAGI. As DNA, the CDR3 is TGTGCCAGCAGTGCCGCAGGGGGCCGGACTGAAGCTTTCTTT. This codes for CASSAAGGRTEAFF.

This clone was observed once. The same CDR3 is also encoded by other DNA sequences in this sample. The chain links TRBV7-9 to TRBJ2-5; 9 positions match TRBD2. The V gene end was trimmed by 2 bases and the J gene end by 5 bases; junction bases not matched to a gene: 3. Germline V gene data show CDR1 as SEHNR and CDR2 as FQNEAQ (reference sequence). The CDR3 length is 14 residues. CDR3 sequence reads: CASSLLAGEETQYF. CDR3 coding DNA: TGTGCCAGCAGCTTATTAGCGGGAGAGGAGACCCAGTACTTC.

The gene calls are TRBV30 and TRBJ2-7; D is unresolved. Looked up from germline, CDR1 is GTSNPN and CDR2 is SVGIG (reference sequence). CDR3 length: 12 residues. Trimming stripped 0 bases from V and 3 bases from J, with 6 bases between. DNA of the CDR3: TGTGCCTGGAGTGTACTGGGCTACGAGCAGTACTTC. It translates to CAWSVLGYEQYF.

The chain joins TRBV5-1 to TRBJ1-6; no firm D call. Trimming left V 4 bases short and J 5 bases short, with 10 bases between. Germline V gene data show CDR1 as SGHRS and CDR2 as YFSETQ. This CDR3 has 14 residues. CDR3 nucleotide sequence: TGCGCCAGCAGCGGTGGTTCCAATAATTCACCCCTCCACTTT. It is translated as CASSGGSNNSPLHF.

The V call is TRBV5-1, the J call TRBJ1-4; tentative D call: TRBD1 (5 bases). CDR1 is SGHRS, CDR2 YFSETQ, per germline. The CDR3 is 14 amino acids. Trimming stripped 2 bases from V and 7 bases from J, with 12 bases between. Here the CDR3 reads CASSFLGGTEKLFF. Here the CDR3 DNA reads TGCGCCAGCAGCTTTCTGGGCGGGACTGAAAAACTGTTTTTT. Filled out from reference TRBV5-1 and TRBJ1-4, the complete variable domain reads KAGVTQTPRYLIKTRGQQVTLSCSPISGHRSVSWYQQTPGQGLQFLFEYFSETQRNKGNFPGRFSGRQFSNSRSEMNVSTLELGDSALYLCASSFLGGTEKLFFGSGTQLSVL.

The CDR3 region has the DNA TGTGCCAGCATGCAAGGGTTGGCGAACACTGAAGCTTTCTTT. This encodes CASMQGLANTEAFF. The J gene is TRBJ1-1, the V gene TRBV5-4; D not resolved. CDR3 length: 14 residues. Trimming took off 6 bases at V and 1 base at J, with 13 bases between the two ends. From germline, CDR1 is SGHNT and CDR2 YYREEE (reference sequence).

The chain has TRBV7-9 and TRBJ1-6; 7 positions agree with TRBD1. This CDR3 region has 16 residues. Germline CDR1 is SEHNR and CDR2 is FQNEAQ (reference sequence). J gave up 0 bases and V 3 bases, and 2 bases lay outside the gene matches. This CDR3 is CASSLGQSSYNSPLHF. CDR3 coding DNA: TGTGCCAGCAGCTTGGGACAGAGCTCCTATAATTCACCCCTCCACTTT. The full variable domain, in which reference TRBV7-9 and TRBJ1-6 provide the parts outside the CDR3, is DTGVSQNPRHKITKRGQNVTFRCDPISEHNRLYWYRQTLGQGPEFLTYFQNEAQLEKSRLLSDRFSAERPKGSFSTLEIQRTEQGDSAMYLCASSLGQSSYNSPLHFGNGTRLTVT.

This chain links TRBV5-6 with TRBJ2-3; unclear D gene. The V gene's germline CDR1 is SGHDT and CDR2 YYEEEE. The CDR3 is made up of 13 amino acids. Trimming took 7 bases from V and 4 from J, leaving 13 bases between them. CDR3 residues: CASDSRLSDTQYF. The CDR3, as DNA: TGTGCCAGCGACTCTCGGCTTTCAGATACGCAGTATTTT.

The gene calls are TRBV5-1 and TRBJ2-7; 10 bases agree with TRBD1. The CDR3 has 14 residues. The germline V gene encodes CDR1 SGHRS and CDR2 YFSETQ. J gave up 7 bases and V 4 bases, and 8 bases lay outside the gene matches. CDR3 amino acids: CASSMRQGAGEQYF. CDR3 DNA sequence: TGCGCCAGCAGCATGCGACAGGGGGCAGGGGAGCAGTACTTC.

This chain connects TRBV28 to TRBJ1-5, with a tentative D call TRBD1 (5 bases). Germline V gene lookup returns CDR1 MDHEN and CDR2 SYDVKM. Trimming left V 6 bases short and J 6 bases short, with 21 bases between. The CDR3 covers 16 residues. In nucleotides, the CDR3 is TGTGCCAGCAGATCACCTAGGGCCCAGGGCCGTCAGCCCCAGCATTTT. Its protein is CASRSPRAQGRQPQHF.

The V and J genes are TRBV4-2 and TRBJ2-5; tentatively, D is TRBD1 (5 bases). Germline CDR1 and CDR2: LGHNA and YNFKEQ. The CDR3 spans 16 residues. The V end lost 0 bases, the J end lost 5 bases, and 16 bases lay between the germline ends. CDR3 coding DNA: TGTGCCAGCAGCCAAGATTTGGGAACCCAGGGCGAGACCCAGTACTTC. Its translation is CASSQDLGTQGETQYF.

The chain couples TRBV29-1 to TRBJ1-1, with 11 nucleotides matching TRBD1. This CDR3 spans 14 amino acids. The V gene end was trimmed by 6 bases and the J gene end by 3 bases; junction bases not matched to a gene: 6. Germline CDR1 reads SQVTM; CDR2 reads ANQGSEA. The CDR3 here is CSVIGQGAYTEAFF. The CDR3 DNA follows: TGCAGCGTCATCGGACAGGGGGCCTACACTGAAGCTTTCTTT.

The chain joins TRBV5-1 to TRBJ2-6; D is ambiguous. Germline V CDR1 and CDR2: SGHRS, YFSETQ. The germline V and J ends were trimmed by 4 bases and 2 bases, with 7 bases remaining between them. The CDR3 spans 14 residues. CDR3 region: CASSEEAGANVLTF. Here the CDR3 DNA reads TGCGCCAGCAGCGAAGAAGCTGGGGCCAACGTCCTGACTTTC.

The chain is built from TRBV2 and TRBJ2-1; D is unclear. Germline values: CDR1 SNHLY, CDR2 FYNNEI. With 3 bases removed from V and 3 bases from J, the gap between germline ends came to 9 bases. The CDR3 sequence is 14 residues long. The CDR3 spells CASSDVASYNEQFF. CDR3 in DNA: TGTGCCAGCAGTGACGTCGCTAGCTACAATGAGCAGTTCTTC.

This clone was counted a few times. This chain joins TRBV27 and TRBJ2-1, with TRBD2 matching over 9 bases. This CDR3 has 14 residues. J gave up 0 bases and V 6 bases, and 0 bases lay outside the gene matches. The germline V gene has CDR1 MNHEY and CDR2 SMNVEV (reference sequence). The CDR3 reads CASRLAGSYNEQFF. The CDR3 DNA reads TGTGCCAGCAGACTAGCGGGCTCCTACAATGAGCAGTTCTTC.

The rearrangement joins TRBV29-1 to TRBJ1-2, with 7 bases that match TRBD1. The V segment lost 5 bases and the J segment 4 bases; nucleotides outside the gene matches: 7. This CDR3 comprises 13 residues. Germline assignment: CDR1 SQVTM and CDR2 ANQGSEA. The CDR3 coding sequence is TGCAGCGTTTCAGGACAGGATCTCTATGGCTACACCTTC. It codes for CSVSGQDLYGYTF.

The V call is TRBV5-4, the J call TRBJ1-2; 7 positions agree with TRBD1. The germline V gene has CDR1 SGHNT and CDR2 YYREEE (reference sequence). The CDR3 runs to 12 residues. Losses at the gene ends were 2 bases for V and 7 bases for J; bases not matched to a gene: 2. The CDR3 DNA is TGTGCCAGCAGCTTTGGACAGGCTGGCTACACCTTC. This gives the protein CASSFGQAGYTF.

V and J are TRBV11-2 and TRBJ2-7, with D possibly matching TRBD1 (5 bases). The CDR3 consists of 14 residues. Germline V lookup: CDR1 SGHAT, CDR2 FQNNGV. The V gene lost 5 bases and the J gene lost 5 bases, with 16 bases spanning the gap. The DNA of the CDR3 is TGTGCCAGCAGCGGAATAAGGGGAATGAACGAGCAGTACTTC. This gives the protein CASSGIRGMNEQYF.

V usage is TRBV9 and J usage is TRBJ2-4; 8 bases are a match to TRBD1. The V segment lost 3 bases and the J segment 2 bases; nucleotides outside the gene matches: 4. The germline CDR1 and CDR2 sequences are SGDLS and YYNGEE. The length of the CDR3 is 15 residues. In DNA form, the CDR3 reads TGTGCCAGCAGCGCGACAGGGGATTCCAAAAACATTCAGTACTTC. Its protein product is CASSATGDSKNIQYF.

V usage is TRBV5-6 and J usage is TRBJ1-1; tentatively, D is TRBD1 (5 bases). Trimming stripped 1 base from V and 5 bases from J, with 9 bases between. The CDR3 runs 13 residues. Germline CDR1 is SGHDT and CDR2 is YYEEEE. The CDR3 region has the DNA TGTGCCAGCAGCTTGTTCAGGGCTACTGAAGCTTTCTTT. Its translation: CASSLFRATEAFF. The full variable domain, completed using reference TRBV5-6 and TRBJ1-1, is DAGVTQSPTHLIKTRGQQVTLRCSPKSGHDTVSWYQQALGQGPQFIFQYYEEEERQRGNFPDRFSGHQFPNYSSELNVNALLLGDSALYLCASSLFRATEAFFGQGTRLTVV.

The chain is built from TRBV6-5 and TRBJ1-2; 9 bases are shared with TRBD1. After removal of 8 bases from V and 6 bases from J, the junction contained 7 bases not matched to a gene. The CDR3 sequence is 13 residues long. Germline CDR1 MNHEY, CDR2 SVGAGI. The CDR3 bases are TGTGCCAGCGGGTCTGGGACAGGGAATGGCTACACCTTC. Encoded protein: CASGSGTGNGYTF.

CDR3 sequence: CASSENSRYQPQHF. The CDR3, as DNA: TGTGCCAGCAGTGAAAACAGTAGATATCAGCCCCAGCATTTT. The rearrangement uses TRBV6-1 and TRBJ1-5, with D hard to call. Trimming cost V 2 bases and J 5 bases, with 10 bases left between them. The germline V gene encodes CDR1 MNHNS and CDR2 SASEGT. The CDR3 spans 14 residues.

This chain joins TRBV11-3 and TRBJ2-1; D may correspond to TRBD1 or TRBD2 (5 bases each). The CDR3 totals 14 residues. Deletions cut 5 bases from V and 3 bases from J, with 11 bases between. CDR1 SGHNT and CDR2 YENEEA come from the germline V gene. CDR3 residues: CASSPRGDYNEQFF. The CDR3, as DNA: TGTGCCAGCAGCCCCCGAGGGGACTACAATGAGCAGTTCTTC. Variable domain in full (rest from reference TRBV11-3 and TRBJ2-1): EAGVVQSPRYKIIEKKQPVAFWCNPISGHNTLYWYLQNLGQGPELLIRYENEEAVDDSQLPKDRFSAERLKGVDSTLKIQPAELGDSAVYLCASSPRGDYNEQFFGPGTRLTVL.

This sequence joins TRBV19 and TRBJ2-2; 7 bases are shared with TRBD2. The V gene's germline CDR1 is LNHDA and CDR2 SQIVND (reference sequence). There are 16 residues in the CDR3. With V trimmed by 3 bases and J by 4 bases, 8 bases remained unmatched. The CDR3 protein is CASSMRRLATTGELFF. CDR3 nucleotide sequence: TGTGCCAGTAGTATGCGACGACTAGCTACCACCGGGGAGCTGTTTTTT.

The V and J genes are TRBV4-1 and TRBJ1-2, with D possibly TRBD1 on 5 matching bases. This CDR3 spans 12 amino acids. Germline V gives CDR1 MGHRA, CDR2 YSYEKL. V dropped 3 bases and J dropped 3 bases, with 5 bases sitting between them. The chain's CDR3 is CASSQGDYGYTF. CDR3 sequence (DNA): TGCGCCAGCAGCCAGGGGGACTATGGCTACACCTTC.